Each of the 23 T cell receptor beta chains below was sequenced from the same sample in a study of shared clonotypes between healthy human individuals. Clones were sequenced by immunoSEQ multiplex PCR, and TCRdb holds only the in-frame ones, with some missing. This sample has approximately 2,200,000 clones, with about 92% found just once. The naive CD8 subset, CD45RO-negative cells positively selected for CCR7, excluded terminally differentiated effector memory CD45RA+ cells. The specimen sequenced was naive CD8+ T cells from PBMCs. Source of these receptors: a man younger than 30 in good health. Some clones in this sample may be carry-over from other donors' samples.

The genes are TRBV15 and TRBJ1-1, with D maybe TRBD1 (5 bases). Germline CDR1 is LNHNV and CDR2 is YYDKDF (reference sequence). Trimming removed 0 bases at V and 4 bases at J, with 15 bases between. The CDR3 spans 16 residues. CDR3 nucleotides: TGTGCCACCAGCAGAGATCTGAGAGGGGCGGCCACTGAAGCTTTCTTT. Amino acid sequence: CATSRDLRGAATEAFF.

V is TRBV7-9 and J is TRBJ1-1; D possibly corresponds to TRBD1 (5 bases). Trimming left V 6 bases short and J 6 bases short, with 14 bases between. In germline, CDR1 is SEHNR, CDR2 FQNEAQ (reference sequence). The CDR3 covers 13 residues. The CDR3 reads CASSLTGGAEAFF. CDR3 coding DNA: TGTGCCAGCAGTTTAACCGGGGGGGCTGAAGCTTTCTTT.

The V gene is TRBV27, the J gene TRBJ2-2, with 15 bases identical to TRBD2. The J segment lost 6 bases and the V segment lost 5 bases, leaving 10 bases of the junction unmatched. Germline CDR1 and CDR2: MNHEY and SMNVEV (reference sequence). The CDR3 has 18 amino acids. CDR3 protein: CASSPRTSGRALAGELFF. In DNA, the CDR3 is TGTGCCAGCAGTCCCCGGACTAGCGGGAGGGCCCTCGCCGGGGAGCTGTTTTTT.

The chain is built from TRBV4-2 and TRBJ2-1, with a possible D match to TRBD2 (5 bases). The length of the CDR3 is 15 residues. Trimming pared 4 bases from V and 8 bases from J, leaving 18 bases between. Germline V gene sequence: CDR1 LGHNA, CDR2 YNFKEQ. This CDR3 is CASSPAAAPVHEQFF. The CDR3 DNA reads TGTGCCAGCAGCCCAGCAGCGGCTCCCGTTCATGAGCAGTTCTTC.

Note on this clone: Other nucleotide sequences in the sample specify the same CDR3. The CDR3 DNA follows: TGTGCCAGCAGCCTAACCCGGGGGGCCTACGAGCAGTACTTC. This gives the protein CASSLTRGAYEQYF. The V and J genes are TRBV13 and TRBJ2-7, with 7 bases aligning to TRBD2. Per germline, CDR1 PRHDT and CDR2 FYEKMQ (reference sequence). The V segment lost 5 bases and the J segment 2 bases; nucleotides outside the gene matches: 6. The CDR3 is 14 residues long.

V and J are TRBV6-6 and TRBJ2-7; the D call may be TRBD1 or TRBD2 (5 bases each). Germline CDR1 and CDR2: MNHNY and SVGAGI (reference sequence). This CDR3 is built from 13 residues. The V and J ends lost 10 bases and 2 bases respectively, with 15 bases between them. The CDR3 nucleotides read TGTGCCACCGACGGGGACGGCCCCTACGAGCAGTACTTC. Translated: CATDGDGPYEQYF.

The chain uses TRBV7-9 and TRBJ2-7; TRBD1 is a possible D gene (6 bases). Germline V CDR1 and CDR2: SEHNR, FQNEAQ (reference sequence). The V and J ends lost 2 bases and 7 bases respectively, with 12 bases between them. The CDR3 has 13 residues. This CDR3 is CASSLNWGREQYF. As DNA, the CDR3 is TGTGCCAGCAGCTTAAACTGGGGGCGGGAGCAGTACTTC.

The J gene is TRBJ2-3, the V gene TRBV29-1, with 11 positions matching TRBD2. V shed 4 bases, J shed 2 bases, and the junction held 5 bases outside the gene matches. Germline V CDR1 and CDR2: SQVTM, ANQGSEA. The CDR3 runs to 15 residues. In DNA form, the CDR3 reads TGCAGCGTTGTGAGGACTAGCGGGCACACAGATACGCAGTATTTT. The encoded protein is CSVVRTSGHTDTQYF.

In the case of this clone: A read error may produce the germline difference seen at one junction end. The chain couples TRBV7-9 to TRBJ2-7; D is undetermined. This CDR3 has 12 residues. Looked up from germline, CDR1 is SEHNR and CDR2 is FQNEAQ (reference sequence). The DNA for the CDR3 is TGTGCCAGCAGCCAAAGTCTCCCCGAGCTGTACTTC. Its protein is CASSQSLPELYF.

In its sample, this clone was seen once. V and J are TRBV15 and TRBJ2-1; TRBD2 agrees at 9 bases. Trimming took 9 bases from V and 10 from J; bases not matched to a gene: 7. Germline V lookup: CDR1 LNHNV, CDR2 YYDKDF (reference sequence). This CDR3 has 12 residues. The DNA of the CDR3 is TGTGCCACGGGACTAGCCTCAGGCGAGCAGTTCTTC. It translates to CATGLASGEQFF.

The V call is TRBV5-6, the J call TRBJ2-1; TRBD1 matches at 8 bases. This CDR3 is 14 amino acids long. J gave up 9 bases and V 0 bases, and 5 bases lay outside the gene matches. Per the germline V gene, CDR1 is SGHDT and CDR2 is YYEEEE. The CDR3 nucleotides read TGTGCCAGCAGCTTGGGGCAGGGGGCTAGTGAGCAGTTCTTC. Its protein product is CASSLGQGASEQFF.

The chain employs TRBV7-9 and TRBJ2-3; D could derive from TRBD1 or TRBD2 (5 bases each). The CDR3 totals 15 residues. Germline values: CDR1 SEHNR, CDR2 FQNEAQ (reference sequence). V was shortened by 6 bases and J by 1 base, with 14 bases between the two germline ends. The CDR3 loop reads CASSRWDRGTDTQYF. In nucleotides, the CDR3 is TGTGCCAGCAGTCGTTGGGACCGAGGCACAGATACGCAGTATTTT. The full variable domain, rest sourced from reference TRBV7-9 and TRBJ2-3, is DTGVSQNPRHKITKRGQNVTFRCDPISEHNRLYWYRQTLGQGPEFLTYFQNEAQLEKSRLLSDRFSAERPKGSFSTLEIQRTEQGDSAMYLCASSRWDRGTDTQYFGPGTRLTVL.

In DNA, the CDR3 is TGTGCCAGCAGTGTGCGACAGTACAATGAGCAGTTCTTC. The encoded protein is CASSVRQYNEQFF. This chain connects TRBV28 to TRBJ2-1; D is possibly TRBD1 (5 bases). CDR3 length: 13 residues. Germline V gene lookup returns CDR1 MDHEN and CDR2 SYDVKM. The ends were cut back, 5 bases at V and 4 bases at J, with 9 bases in the middle.

V is TRBV27 and J is TRBJ1-1; D gene uncertain. CDR3 length equals 15 residues. CDR1 and CDR2 (germline): MNHEY, SMNVEV (reference sequence). Trimming removed 5 bases from V and 0 bases from J, with 13 bases in between. The CDR3 spells CASSPRGAMNTEAFF. CDR3 DNA: TGTGCCAGCAGTCCCCGTGGAGCCATGAACACTGAAGCTTTCTTT.

This clone was counted between two and nine times. The genes are TRBV9 and TRBJ2-1; 11 bases line up with TRBD2. Germline loops: CDR1 SGDLS, CDR2 YYNGEE. The CDR3 consists of 15 residues. Losses at the gene ends were 0 bases for V and 5 bases for J; bases not matched to a gene: 1. The CDR3 sequence: CASSVGLAGNNEQFF. The CDR3 DNA sequence: TGTGCCAGCAGCGTAGGACTAGCGGGGAACAATGAGCAGTTCTTC.

A word on this clone: This sample includes further DNA sequences coding for the same CDR3. The rearrangement links TRBV13 to TRBJ2-7; D call uncertain. The CDR3 spans 12 residues. Germline values: CDR1 PRHDT, CDR2 FYEKMQ (reference sequence). V was clipped by 0 bases and J by 5 bases, with 5 bases between them. This CDR3 is CASSLGIHEQYF. CDR3 nucleotide sequence: TGTGCCAGCAGCTTAGGGATTCACGAGCAGTACTTC.

This clone was seen a few times. This CDR3 is also generated by other DNA sequences in the sample. The chain has TRBV27 and TRBJ2-1, with a tentative D call TRBD1 (5 bases). The germline CDR1 and CDR2 sequences are MNHEY and SMNVEV (reference sequence). The CDR3 is 12 amino acids. V was clipped by 5 bases and J by 6 bases, with 8 bases between them. CDR3 protein: CASSPQGNEQFF. The CDR3 nucleotides are TGTGCCAGCAGTCCCCAGGGCAATGAGCAGTTCTTC.

The chain carries TRBV30 and TRBJ2-3, with D perhaps TRBD2 (6 bases). The germline CDR1 and CDR2 sequences are GTSNPN and SVGIG (reference sequence). This CDR3 spans 19 amino acids. V was trimmed by 3 bases and J by 2 bases, leaving 27 bases between them. The CDR3 coding sequence is TGTGCCTGGAGGGACTTCGCGGGAACACAGCCCGATCCCACAGATACGCAGTATTTT. The encoded protein is CAWRDFAGTQPDPTDTQYF.

The chain has TRBV27 and TRBJ2-3; 7 bases match TRBD2. Germline trimming cut 4 bases from V and 0 bases from J; bases unmatched to any gene: 4. The length of the CDR3 is 15 residues. Germline V gives CDR1 MNHEY, CDR2 SMNVEV (reference sequence). DNA for the CDR3: TGTGCCAGCAGTTCTGGGACTACTAGCACAGATACGCAGTATTTT. Residues: CASSSGTTSTDTQYF.

The rearrangement joins TRBV15 to TRBJ1-5; D is unclear. The CDR3 contains 16 residues. V was shortened by 9 bases and J by 1 base, with 19 bases between the two germline ends. The V gene's germline CDR1 is LNHNV and CDR2 YYDKDF (reference sequence). CDR3 nucleotide sequence: TGTGCCACAAAGCGGGGAAGTGACCAGAGCAATCAGCCCCAGCATTTT. Encoded protein: CATKRGSDQSNQPQHF. Based on the CDR3 plus reference TRBV15 and TRBJ1-5, the full variable domain is DAMVIQNPRYQVTQFGKPVTLSCSQTLNHNVMYWYQQKSSQAPKLLFHYYDKDFNNEADTPDNFQSRRPNTSFCFLDIRSPGLGDTAMYLCATKRGSDQSNQPQHFGDGTRLSIL.

The chain combines TRBV9 with TRBJ1-4; no definite D call. The length of the CDR3 is 14 residues. Germline V gene data show CDR1 as SGDLS and CDR2 as YYNGEE. V lost 3 bases, J lost 8 bases, and 14 bases lay in between. The CDR3, as DNA: TGTGCCAGCAGCGCTACTTCGACGGGAGAAAAACTGTTTTTT. This sequence encodes CASSATSTGEKLFF.

V gene TRBV4-2 combines with J gene TRBJ1-1; 9 bases agree with TRBD1. Germline-derived CDR1 and CDR2 are LGHNA and YNFKEQ. V lost 0 bases, J lost 3 bases, and 11 bases stayed unmatched. CDR3 length equals 18 residues. The CDR3 coding sequence is TGTGCCAGCAGCCAAGATCCGGGACAGGGAGGATTGGACACTGAAGCTTTCTTT. Translating it yields CASSQDPGQGGLDTEAFF.

V usage is TRBV7-8 and J usage is TRBJ2-7, with D hard to call. This CDR3 has 12 residues. From germline, CDR1 is SGHVS and CDR2 FQNEAQ. Trimming took off 3 bases at V and 3 bases at J, with 6 bases between the two ends. CDR3 in amino acids: CASSLTGYEQYF. CDR3 nucleotides: TGTGCCAGCAGCTTGACTGGCTACGAGCAGTACTTC.